These 4 T cell receptor beta chains originate from one sample sequenced in a study of control samples from healthy donors and cancer patients (dated by TCRdb to the early 2020s). Library preparation was by the immunoSEQ multiplex PCR assay. TCRdb's version of the immuneACCESS table is confined to in-frame rearrangements and falls short of the full clone set. An unresolved V gene accounts for under half of the shortfall where checked; the remainder is of unknown origin. The sample table lists about 58,000 clones, around 95% of them with a count of one. The ten largest clones capture almost 4% of the sample. The specimen was blood. These receptors originate from a man aged 25-45 years in good health.

The chain joins TRBV5-5 to TRBJ2-2; D perhaps matches TRBD1 (7 bases). This CDR3 comprises 14 residues. Looked up from germline, CDR1 is SGHKS and CDR2 is YYEKEE (reference sequence). V was pared by 8 bases and J by 6 bases, with 17 bases between. DNA for the CDR3: TGTGCCAGTTCCTTTACAGGGGAGGCCGGGGAGCTGTTTTTT. Protein: CASSFTGEAGELFF.

The chain combines TRBV7-9 with TRBJ1-1; no clear D. Germline CDR1 reads SEHNR; CDR2 reads FQNEAQ (reference sequence). Trimming shortened V by 5 bases and J by 3 bases, and 10 bases separated the two germline ends. The length of the CDR3 is 13 residues. CDR3 amino acids: CASSGTGYTEAFF. CDR3 nucleotides: TGTGCCAGCAGCGGAACGGGTTACACTGAAGCTTTCTTT.

A single count supports this clone. This chain links TRBV9 with TRBJ2-2, with TRBD1 matching 10 bases. In germline, CDR1 is SGDLS, CDR2 YYNGEE. The trim removed 5 bases at V and 4 bases at J, leaving 11 bases unmatched. This CDR3 comprises 17 residues. This chain's CDR3 is CASSKTPGQGLTGELFF. CDR3 nucleotides: TGTGCCAGCAGTAAAACACCGGGACAGGGGCTCACCGGGGAGCTGTTTTTT.

This chain joins TRBV30 and TRBJ1-5, with D hard to call. The CDR3 contains 16 residues. The germline CDR1 and CDR2 sequences are GTSNPN and SVGIG (reference sequence). V lost 3 bases and J 0 bases, leaving 15 bases between the germline ends. The CDR3 DNA sequence: TGTGCCTGGAGCCCGTCGTTTACTCATAGCAATCAGCCCCAGCATTTT. Amino acid sequence: CAWSPSFTHSNQPQHF.